This TCR beta chain derives from a study of blood T cell repertoires in COVID-19. This clone has just one count. The assay was immunoSEQ multiplex PCR, and TCRdb's table has in-frame clones only and misses some. Of about 260,000 clones in the sample, 85% to 90% were seen once. This CDR3 region has 17 residues. Germline V gives CDR1 SGHAT, CDR2 FQNNGV. V was pared by 0 bases and J by 0 bases, with 14 bases between. This chain uses TRBV11-2 with TRBJ1-2, with D perhaps TRBD1 (5 bases). Sequencing was performed on PBMCs or T cells enriched from blood (not recorded which). The sequence derives from a woman aged 30 to 39 with acute COVID-19. In DNA, the CDR3 is TGTGCCAGCAGCTTAGAGGTCACCAGGGCATCTAACTATGGCTACACCTTC. Its translation: CASSLEVTRASNYGYTF.